This entry features one T cell receptor (beta chain) sequence. These data are taken from a study of cytomegalovirus exposure and HLA in healthy donors. TCRdb keeps only in-frame clones here, not all; method: immunoSEQ multiplex PCR. The table records approximately 200,000 clones, almost 90% of them present only once. CDR3 length: 17 residues. CDR1 MGHRA and CDR2 YSYEKL come from the germline V gene. V was pared by 0 bases and J by 6 bases, with 17 bases between. This clonotype was obtained from a woman in her late teens or twenties in good health and CMV-seronegative. The chain links TRBV4-1 to TRBJ2-2, with D uncertain. Sequencing was performed on PBMCs. The CDR3 DNA reads TGCGCCAGCAGCCAAGACACCGGGTTTAGTATCTCCGGGGAGCTGTTTTTT. Its translation: CASSQDTGFSISGELFF.